Listed here are 25 T cell receptor beta chains from one sample, sequenced in a study of T cell responses to AZD1222 COVID-19 vaccine. This table comes from immunoSEQ multiplex PCR, and its TCRdb copy is limited to in-frame clones, with some not included. The table shows about 180,000 clones, with around 90% occurring only once. The sample here was peripheral blood, taken 28 days after the second AZD1222 dose. Receptor source: an adult who received the AZD1222 COVID-19 vaccine.

The chain uses TRBV7-3 and TRBJ1-2, with D perhaps matching TRBD1 (5 bases). The V gene lost 2 bases and the J gene lost 8 bases, with 15 bases spanning the gap. Germline CDR1 SGHTA, CDR2 FQGTGA. This CDR3 has 14 amino acids. The CDR3 sequence is CASSLDSEGTGYTF. CDR3 DNA: TGTGCCAGCAGCTTAGACAGCGAGGGAACGGGCTACACCTTC.

This clone was observed a single time. Distinct nucleotide sequences in the sample also encode this CDR3. V usage is TRBV7-3 and J usage is TRBJ1-1; the D gene is possibly TRBD1 (5 bases). Germline CDR1 reads SGHTA; CDR2 reads FQGTGA. The CDR3 is 13 amino acids. Between the trimmed V and J ends, which lost 2 bases and 6 bases, there was a span of 10 bases. This CDR3 is CASSLGGLAEAFF. In nucleotides, the CDR3 is TGTGCCAGCAGCTTAGGGGGGTTGGCTGAAGCTTTCTTT.

The chain recombines TRBV5-1 with TRBJ2-1; D is undetermined. Trimming stripped 0 bases from V and 9 bases from J, with 16 bases between. Germline-derived CDR1 and CDR2 are SGHRS and YFSETQ. The CDR3 length is 15 residues. CDR3 nucleotide sequence: TGCGCCAGCAGCTTGGACGCGACACTCTGGCCTGAGCAGTTCTTC. Translating it yields CASSLDATLWPEQFF. Based on the CDR3 plus reference TRBV5-1 and TRBJ2-1, the full variable domain is KAGVTQTPRYLIKTRGQQVTLSCSPISGHRSVSWYQQTPGQGLQFLFEYFSETQRNKGNFPGRFSGRQFSNSRSEMNVSTLELGDSALYLCASSLDATLWPEQFFGPGTRLTVL.

This chain connects TRBV13 to TRBJ1-2; the D is unclear. Germline-derived CDR1 and CDR2 are PRHDT and FYEKMQ (reference sequence). The V and J ends lost 3 bases and 1 base respectively, with 6 bases between them. The CDR3 has 13 amino acids. CDR3 loop: CASSFGHNYGYTF. CDR3 nucleotides: TGTGCCAGCAGCTTCGGCCATAACTATGGCTACACCTTC.

V is TRBV9 and J is TRBJ1-4; D not resolved. The CDR3 runs 15 residues. V was pared by 0 bases and J by 7 bases, with 13 bases between. Germline assignment: CDR1 SGDLS and CDR2 YYNGEE. In nucleotides, the CDR3 is TGTGCCAGCAGCGTAGACCCCTCCGGCGGTGAAAAACTGTTTTTT. This gives the protein CASSVDPSGGEKLFF.

With respect to this clone: This same CDR3 is encoded by further DNA sequences in the sample. The chain has TRBV27 and TRBJ2-1; 7 positions agree with TRBD2. Trimming cost V 8 bases and J 5 bases; bases outside gene matches: 9. This CDR3 contains 14 residues. Germline CDR1 reads MNHEY; CDR2 reads SMNVEV (reference sequence). DNA of the CDR3: TGTGCCAGCTCCTTTGGGACTACAAACAATGAGCAGTTCTTC. It encodes CASSFGTTNNEQFF.

This sequence joins TRBV7-9 and TRBJ2-6, with D tentatively TRBD1 or TRBD2 (5 bases each). Germline CDR1 and CDR2: SEHNR and FQNEAQ (reference sequence). This CDR3 is 17 amino acids long. V lost 8 bases, J lost 4 bases, and 21 bases lay in between. The CDR3 sequence is CASRQGVASSGANVLTF. DNA of the CDR3: TGTGCCAGCCGGCAGGGAGTAGCATCCTCCGGGGCCAACGTCCTGACTTTC.

This chain connects TRBV20-1 to TRBJ1-5; D gene unclear. The V end lost 3 bases, the J end lost 7 bases, and 13 bases lay between the germline ends. CDR1 is DFQATT, CDR2 SNEGSKA, per germline (reference sequence). The CDR3 consists of 13 residues. The CDR3 DNA sequence: TGCAGTGCTAGTGCCTCGGATGGACAGCCCCAGCATTTT. Translating gives CSASASDGQPQHF.

The chain couples TRBV7-9 to TRBJ2-3; 8 bases map to TRBD2. Per germline, CDR1 SEHNR and CDR2 FQNEAQ (reference sequence). The CDR3 is 16 residues long. Losses at the gene ends were 5 bases for V and 6 bases for J; bases not matched to a gene: 13. This CDR3 reads CASSPPGAGGKDTQYF. In nucleotides, the CDR3 is TGTGCCAGCAGCCCACCGGGTGCGGGGGGCAAGGATACGCAGTATTTT.

This clone was counted between two and nine times. The rearrangement joins TRBV4-1 to TRBJ2-1; D not certain. The CDR3 is 12 residues long. Germline V gene lookup returns CDR1 MGHRA and CDR2 YSYEKL. V was pared by 4 bases and J by 5 bases, with 6 bases between. Here the CDR3 reads CASSPQNNEQFF. The CDR3 DNA sequence: TGCGCCAGCAGCCCACAGAACAATGAGCAGTTCTTC.

The rearrangement uses TRBV24-1 and TRBJ2-1; a weak D match, TRBD2 (7 bases). The CDR3 runs to 16 residues. V was clipped by 8 bases and J by 3 bases, with 19 bases between them. Germline V gene data show CDR1 as KGHDR and CDR2 as SFDVKD. CDR3 nucleotides: TGTGCCACCACCCCCGGGGGGCAGGGAATCTACAATGAGCAGTTCTTC. Residues: CATTPGGQGIYNEQFF.

CDR3 loop: CASSGGQGSNQPQHF. CDR3 DNA: TGTGCCAGCAGCGGGGGACAGGGGAGCAATCAGCCCCAGCATTTT. This chain uses TRBV5-6 with TRBJ1-5, with 10 bases matching TRBD1. Germline V gene data show CDR1 as SGHDT and CDR2 as YYEEEE. Trimming cost V 4 bases and J 1 base; bases outside gene matches: 2. The CDR3 spans 15 residues.

The chain recombines TRBV4-1 with TRBJ1-2; D might be TRBD1 (6 bases). Germline V gene sequence: CDR1 MGHRA, CDR2 YSYEKL. Deletions cut 1 base from V and 8 bases from J, with 14 bases between. This CDR3 spans 14 amino acids. The CDR3 loop reads CASSQGWGARGYTF. The CDR3 nucleotides read TGCGCCAGCAGCCAAGGTTGGGGGGCGCGAGGCTACACCTTC.

V gene TRBV10-3 combines with J gene TRBJ2-2, with D uncertain. The CDR3 runs to 15 residues. The germline V gene has CDR1 ENHRY and CDR2 SYGVKD. The V and J ends lost 0 bases and 6 bases respectively, with 11 bases between them. The CDR3 loop reads CAISESERASGELFF. In DNA, the CDR3 is TGTGCCATCAGTGAGTCGGAAAGGGCCTCCGGGGAGCTGTTTTTT.

The chain employs TRBV11-2 and TRBJ1-1; unclear D gene. V was pared by 6 bases and J by 2 bases, with 13 bases between. Germline V gene lookup returns CDR1 SGHAT and CDR2 FQNNGV. The CDR3 runs 14 residues. CDR3 loop: CASRLTGRNTEAFF. The CDR3, as DNA: TGTGCCAGCAGGCTAACCGGGCGCAACACTGAAGCTTTCTTT.

This clone has a handful of counts. The rearrangement links TRBV7-6 to TRBJ2-1, with D hard to call. CDR3 length equals 13 residues. Germline V lookup: CDR1 SGHVS, CDR2 FNYEAQ. The ends were cut back, 1 base at V and 5 bases at J, with 6 bases in the middle. This CDR3 is CASSLDGDNEQFF. Written as DNA, the CDR3 is TGTGCCAGCAGCTTAGATGGGGACAATGAGCAGTTCTTC.

The genes are TRBV29-1 and TRBJ2-6, with D tentatively TRBD1 or TRBD2 (6 bases each). V lost 7 bases, J lost 4 bases, and 14 bases lay in between. The CDR3 loop spans 14 amino acids. Germline assignment: CDR1 SQVTM and CDR2 ANQGSEA. The CDR3 here is CSATPGAGANVLTF. DNA of the CDR3: TGCAGCGCAACCCCGGGGGCCGGGGCCAACGTCCTGACTTTC.

CDR3 loop: CASSLFGQGGTGGYTF. As DNA, the CDR3 is TGTGCCAGCAGCTTGTTCGGACAGGGGGGAACGGGCGGCTACACCTTC. V is TRBV5-5 and J is TRBJ1-2; 10 nucleotides match TRBD1. V lost 1 base and J lost 8; bases outside the gene matches: 11. Germline-derived CDR1 and CDR2 are SGHKS and YYEKEE (reference sequence). CDR3 size: 16 residues.

V usage is TRBV6-4 and J usage is TRBJ2-3; the match to TRBD1 covers 8 bases. The J segment lost 4 bases and the V segment lost 1 base, leaving 10 bases of the junction unmatched. The CDR3 is 17 residues long. The germline V gene encodes CDR1 MRHNA and CDR2 SNTAGT. The CDR3 DNA is TGTGCCAGCAGTGACTTGGTCGAGACAGGGGTACCAGATACGCAGTATTTT. Its protein is CASSDLVETGVPDTQYF.

The chain has TRBV7-2 and TRBJ2-7, with 10 positions matching TRBD1. The V gene end was trimmed by 5 bases and the J gene end by 7 bases; junction bases not matched to a gene: 8. Germline lookup yields CDR1 SGHTA and CDR2 FQGNSA. The CDR3 consists of 14 residues. CDR3 in DNA: TGTGCCAGCAGCAACAGACAGGGGGCAGGGGAGCAGTACTTC. Amino acids: CASSNRQGAGEQYF.

This chain links TRBV6-5 with TRBJ1-6; D unresolved. The CDR3 length is 13 residues. Germline CDR1 is MNHEY and CDR2 is SVGAGI. The V end lost 6 bases, the J end lost 7 bases, and 10 bases lay between the germline ends. CDR3 in amino acids: CASSYGSNSPLHF. The CDR3 DNA is TGTGCCAGCAGCTATGGGTCAAATTCACCCCTCCACTTT.

The V gene is TRBV5-5, the J gene TRBJ1-6; D remains ambiguous. Per germline, CDR1 SGHKS and CDR2 YYEKEE (reference sequence). The CDR3 extends over 13 amino acids. V lost 0 bases, J lost 9 bases, and 7 bases lay in between. As DNA, the CDR3 is TGTGCCAGCAGCTTGGAAGCGGGTTCACCCCTCCACTTT. It yields the protein CASSLEAGSPLHF. The full variable domain, rest sourced from reference TRBV5-5 and TRBJ1-6, is DAGVTQSPTHLIKTRGQQVTLRCSPISGHKSVSWYQQVLGQGPQFIFQYYEKEERGRGNFPDRFSARQFPNYSSELNVNALLLGDSALYLCASSLEAGSPLHFGNGTRLTVT.

J is TRBJ2-7 and V is TRBV5-1; D is undetermined. This CDR3 region has 13 residues. In germline, CDR1 is SGHRS, CDR2 YFSETQ. V gave up 0 bases and J gave up 4 bases, with 8 bases separating them. The CDR3 nucleotides are TGCGCCAGCAGCTTGGTTCAAGATTACGAGCAGTACTTC. As protein: CASSLVQDYEQYF.

The chain employs TRBV4-1 and TRBJ1-1; D remains unclear. CDR3 size: 14 residues. Germline CDR1 is MGHRA and CDR2 is YSYEKL. V was trimmed by 4 bases and J by 6 bases, leaving 15 bases between them. CDR3 sequence reads: CASSLWQKKAEAFF. Written as DNA, the CDR3 is TGCGCCAGCAGCCTCTGGCAGAAAAAGGCTGAAGCTTTCTTT.

The J gene is TRBJ1-2, the V gene TRBV5-6; D remains ambiguous. In germline, CDR1 is SGHDT, CDR2 YYEEEE. The ends were cut back, 6 bases at V and 1 base at J, with 4 bases in the middle. This CDR3 region has 11 residues. The CDR3 loop reads CASTGNYGYTF. The CDR3 DNA is TGTGCCAGCACTGGTAACTATGGCTACACCTTC.